This T cell receptor beta chain derives from a study of cytomegalovirus exposure and HLA in healthy donors. Study-wide points: Overall, around 150 TCR beta chains were annotated as cytomegalovirus-associated. Among the CMV-associated chains, three were confirmed in vitro as specific for CMV antigens.

CDR1 is KGHSH and CDR2 is LQKENI in the germline V gene. The V and J ends lost 3 bases and 1 base, in that order; junction bases with no gene match: 3. The CDR3 is 15 residues long. On this clone itself: Antigen specificity is unknown.

Data came from immunoSEQ multiplex PCR; TCRdb stores just in-frame clones and leaves some out. The sample lists 150,000 to 180,000 clones, about 86% occurring once. The gene calls are TRBV18 and TRBJ1-5; 7 positions agree with TRBD1. The sequence was collected from a man aged 18 to 29 in good health and CMV-seropositive. Sequenced: PBMCs. DNA of the CDR3: TGTGCCAGCTCACCTGGGGACAGCAGCAATCAGCCCCAGCATTTT. Translation: CASSPGDSSNQPQHF.